The rows below give T cell receptor beta chains drawn from one sample of a study of cytomegalovirus exposure and HLA in healthy donors. Assay: immunoSEQ multiplex PCR; the TCRdb copy retains only in-frame clones and omits some. The sample carries around 150,000 clones, around 74% recorded once. Sequenced material: PBMCs. The receptors come from a woman aged 25 to 39 in good health and CMV-seronegative. Both conserved end residues are part of each CDR3. The D gene is left open where the match is weak. A row's size may be missing; if present it is once, few, many or a size class.

d_gene: TRBD1; v_gene: TRBV30; abundance: .; j_gene: TRBJ1-1; CDR3aa: CACQGQLNTEAFF; CDR3nt: TGTGCCTGCCAGGGACAGCTGAACACTGAAGCTTTCTTT
d_gene: TRBD1; v_gene: TRBV2; abundance: once; j_gene: TRBJ2-1; CDR3aa: CASLGQVREQFF; CDR3nt: TGTGCCAGCTTGGGACAGGTTCGTGAGCAGTTCTTC
d_gene: .; v_gene: TRBV29-1; abundance: .; j_gene: TRBJ1-3; CDR3aa: CSVGTAGNTIYF; CDR3nt: TGCAGCGTTGGAACGGCTGGAAACACCATATATTTT
d_gene: TRBD1; v_gene: TRBV29-1; abundance: .; j_gene: TRBJ2-5; CDR3aa: CSVGQGDGIGETQYF; CDR3nt: TGCAGCGTTGGACAGGGGGATGGGATTGGAGAGACCCAGTACTTC
d_gene: TRBD1; v_gene: TRBV18; abundance: once; j_gene: TRBJ1-5; CDR3aa: CASSAGTGNQPQHF; CDR3nt: TGTGCCAGCTCAGCTGGGACAGGCAATCAGCCCCAGCATTTT
d_gene: TRBD1; v_gene: TRBV12-5; abundance: .; j_gene: TRBJ1-4; CDR3aa: CASARGQGAGEKLFF; CDR3nt: TGTGCTAGTGCACGTGGACAGGGGGCGGGTGAAAAACTGTTTTTT
d_gene: TRBD2; v_gene: TRBV27; abundance: .; j_gene: TRBJ2-2; CDR3aa: CASSLSGDLTGELFF; CDR3nt: TGTGCCAGCAGTTTAAGCGGGGACTTAACCGGGGAGCTGTTTTTT
d_gene: TRBD2; v_gene: TRBV6-5; abundance: few; j_gene: TRBJ2-3; CDR3aa: CASSGTSSADTQYF; CDR3nt: TGTGCCAGCAGTGGGACTAGCAGCGCAGATACGCAGTATTTT
d_gene: .; v_gene: TRBV7-9; abundance: .; j_gene: TRBJ2-1; CDR3aa: CASSLENSYNEQFF; CDR3nt: TGTGCCAGCAGCTTAGAAAATAGCTACAATGAGCAGTTCTTC
d_gene: .; v_gene: TRBV28; abundance: few; j_gene: TRBJ2-3; CDR3aa: CASSGAGLSKEDTQYF; CDR3nt: TGTGCCAGCAGTGGGGCAGGGTTGAGTAAGGAGGATACGCAGTATTTT
d_gene: .; v_gene: TRBV29-1; abundance: .; j_gene: TRBJ2-7; CDR3aa: CSTAAVQGSSRDEQYF; CDR3nt: TGCAGCACCGCTGCCGTGCAGGGGTCCTCCCGAGACGAGCAGTACTTC
d_gene: .; v_gene: TRBV14; abundance: .; j_gene: TRBJ1-2; CDR3aa: CASSHGDGLYGYTF; CDR3nt: TGTGCCAGCAGCCATGGAGACGGATTATATGGCTACACCTTC
d_gene: .; v_gene: TRBV29-1; abundance: few; j_gene: TRBJ2-7; CDR3aa: CSVEEGAGYEQYF; CDR3nt: TGCAGCGTTGAAGAAGGGGCCGGCTACGAGCAGTACTTC
d_gene: .; v_gene: TRBV5-1; abundance: .; j_gene: TRBJ2-1; CDR3aa: CASQEEGGLQFF; CDR3nt: TGCGCCAGTCAAGAGGAAGGCGGCTTGCAGTTCTTC
d_gene: TRBD1; v_gene: TRBV19; abundance: .; j_gene: TRBJ1-1; CDR3aa: CASSITGGTEAFF; CDR3nt: TGTGCCAGTAGTATTACAGGGGGAACTGAAGCTTTCTTT
d_gene: TRBD1; v_gene: TRBV7-7; abundance: .; j_gene: TRBJ2-1; CDR3aa: CASSPGTVTYNEQFF; CDR3nt: TGTGCCAGCAGCCCCGGGACAGTAACTTACAATGAGCAGTTCTTC
d_gene: TRBD1; v_gene: TRBV18; abundance: .; j_gene: TRBJ2-7; CDR3aa: CASSPGQGVYEQYF; CDR3nt: TGTGCCAGCTCACCGGGACAGGGAGTGTACGAGCAGTACTTC
d_gene: TRBD1; v_gene: TRBV2; abundance: .; j_gene: TRBJ1-1; CDR3aa: CASNQQGGNTEAFF; CDR3nt: TGTGCCAGCAACCAACAGGGGGGGAACACTGAAGCTTTCTTT
d_gene: .; v_gene: TRBV18; abundance: .; j_gene: TRBJ1-5; CDR3aa: CASSPGQGNQPQHF; CDR3nt: TGTGCCAGCTCACCGGGCCAGGGAAATCAGCCCCAGCATTTT
d_gene: TRBD1; v_gene: TRBV28; abundance: .; j_gene: TRBJ2-7; CDR3aa: CASSWTGGRYEQYF; CDR3nt: TGTGCCAGCAGTTGGACAGGGGGTAGGTACGAGCAGTACTTC
d_gene: TRBD1; v_gene: TRBV5-1; abundance: .; j_gene: TRBJ2-7; CDR3aa: CASRWTGAYEQYF; CDR3nt: TGCGCCAGCAGGTGGACAGGGGCCTACGAGCAGTACTTC
d_gene: TRBD2; v_gene: TRBV7-9; abundance: .; j_gene: TRBJ2-1; CDR3aa: CASSLPTSGGGDNEQFF; CDR3nt: TGTGCCAGCAGCTTACCGACTAGCGGGGGAGGAGACAATGAGCAGTTCTTC
d_gene: .; v_gene: TRBV6-5; abundance: .; j_gene: TRBJ1-1; CDR3aa: CASSNFTSEAFF; CDR3nt: TGTGCCAGCAGTAACTTTACATCGGAAGCTTTCTTT
d_gene: .; v_gene: TRBV5-1; abundance: once; j_gene: TRBJ1-4; CDR3aa: CASSYDSLAEKLFF; CDR3nt: TGCGCCAGCAGCTACGACAGTCTGGCCGAAAAACTGTTTTTT
d_gene: TRBD1; v_gene: TRBV7-9; abundance: .; j_gene: TRBJ1-1; CDR3aa: CASSLNSQGAEAFF; CDR3nt: TGTGCCAGCAGCTTGAATTCGCAGGGGGCTGAAGCTTTCTTT
d_gene: .; v_gene: TRBV7-8; abundance: .; j_gene: TRBJ2-2; CDR3aa: CASSYRVGTGELFF; CDR3nt: TGTGCCAGCAGCTACAGGGTGGGGACCGGGGAGCTGTTTTTT
d_gene: .; v_gene: TRBV14; abundance: .; j_gene: TRBJ1-1; CDR3aa: CASSLLRGKNTEAFF; CDR3nt: TGTGCCAGCAGCCTACTAAGAGGAAAGAACACTGAAGCTTTCTTT
d_gene: .; v_gene: TRBV7-2; abundance: .; j_gene: TRBJ1-2; CDR3aa: CASSLVSGDGYTF; CDR3nt: TGTGCCAGCAGCTTAGTTTCAGGGGACGGCTACACCTTC
d_gene: .; v_gene: TRBV7-9; abundance: many; j_gene: TRBJ2-5; CDR3aa: CASSKQGSQKTQYF; CDR3nt: TGTGCCAGCAGCAAACAGGGTTCACAAAAGACCCAGTACTTC
d_gene: .; v_gene: TRBV7-9; abundance: .; j_gene: TRBJ1-5; CDR3aa: CASRGDSNQPQHF; CDR3nt: TGTGCCAGCAGAGGGGATAGCAATCAGCCCCAGCATTTT
d_gene: .; v_gene: TRBV4-2; abundance: .; j_gene: TRBJ1-6; CDR3aa: CASSQDFSESSYNSPLHF; CDR3nt: TGTGCCAGCAGCCAAGATTTTTCGGAGAGCTCCTATAATTCACCCCTCCACTTT
d_gene: TRBD1; v_gene: TRBV28; abundance: .; j_gene: TRBJ1-2; CDR3aa: CASSLGRQGMGGYGYTF; CDR3nt: TGTGCCAGCAGTTTAGGCCGACAGGGGATGGGGGGCTATGGCTACACCTTC
d_gene: .; v_gene: TRBV5-1; abundance: .; j_gene: TRBJ1-1; CDR3aa: CASRIQGTTEAFF; CDR3nt: TGCGCCAGCAGGATACAGGGTACCACTGAAGCTTTCTTT
d_gene: TRBD1; v_gene: TRBV6-5; abundance: .; j_gene: TRBJ1-2; CDR3aa: CASSPGQGAPRGYTF; CDR3nt: TGTGCCAGCAGCCCGGGACAGGGTGCTCCTAGGGGCTACACCTTC
d_gene: .; v_gene: TRBV30; abundance: .; j_gene: TRBJ1-5; CDR3aa: CAWSRGNQPQHF; CDR3nt: TGTGCCTGGAGTAGAGGGAATCAGCCCCAGCATTTT
d_gene: .; v_gene: TRBV19; abundance: .; j_gene: TRBJ1-5; CDR3aa: CASSRRVDSNQPQHF; CDR3nt: TGTGCCAGTAGCCGTCGGGTTGATAGCAATCAGCCCCAGCATTTT
d_gene: .; v_gene: TRBV19; abundance: .; j_gene: TRBJ1-2; CDR3aa: CASSIDASPAGSNYGYTF; CDR3nt: TGTGCCAGTAGTATAGATGCATCCCCAGCCGGGTCTAACTATGGCTACACCTTC
d_gene: .; v_gene: TRBV2; abundance: .; j_gene: TRBJ1-1; CDR3aa: CASIRHQTNTEAFF; CDR3nt: TGTGCCAGCATAAGACACCAGACGAACACTGAAGCTTTCTTT
d_gene: TRBD1; v_gene: TRBV28; abundance: .; j_gene: TRBJ1-2; CDR3aa: CASSTGGKGYGYTF; CDR3nt: TGTGCCAGCAGTACAGGGGGGAAAGGCTATGGCTACACCTTC
d_gene: .; v_gene: TRBV5-1; abundance: .; j_gene: TRBJ1-4; CDR3aa: CASSADSHPNEKLFF; CDR3nt: TGCGCCAGCAGCGCGGACAGCCACCCTAATGAAAAACTGTTTTTT
d_gene: TRBD1; v_gene: TRBV5-1; abundance: .; j_gene: TRBJ1-1; CDR3aa: CASSLAGGVRNTEAFF; CDR3nt: TGCGCCAGCAGCTTGGCAGGGGGAGTTCGGAACACTGAAGCTTTCTTT
d_gene: TRBD1; v_gene: TRBV7-9; abundance: .; j_gene: TRBJ1-6; CDR3aa: CASSDGTVGWAGPLHF; CDR3nt: TGTGCCAGCAGCGATGGGACAGTAGGGTGGGCAGGGCCCCTCCACTTT
d_gene: TRBD1; v_gene: TRBV27; abundance: .; j_gene: TRBJ1-6; CDR3aa: CASRKIPGQGLSSPLHF; CDR3nt: TGTGCCAGCAGGAAAATACCGGGACAGGGTCTGTCATCACCCCTCCACTTT
d_gene: TRBD2; v_gene: TRBV5-1; abundance: .; j_gene: TRBJ2-3; CDR3aa: CASSRTSGGATDTQYF; CDR3nt: TGCGCCAGCAGCCGGACTAGCGGGGGGGCCACAGATACGCAGTATTTT
d_gene: .; v_gene: TRBV11-1; abundance: .; j_gene: TRBJ1-2; CDR3aa: CASSPSGTQSFGYTF; CDR3nt: TGTGCCAGCAGCCCATCCGGGACACAGTCCTTCGGCTACACCTTC
d_gene: TRBD1; v_gene: TRBV7-9; abundance: .; j_gene: TRBJ1-2; CDR3aa: CASSLDWTGSYGYTF; CDR3nt: TGTGCCAGCAGCTTAGATTGGACAGGGTCTTATGGCTACACCTTC
d_gene: TRBD2; v_gene: TRBV6-1; abundance: .; j_gene: TRBJ2-1; CDR3aa: CASRLLAGVYNEQFF; CDR3nt: TGTGCCAGCAGACTACTAGCGGGGGTCTACAATGAGCAGTTCTTC
d_gene: TRBD1; v_gene: TRBV2; abundance: .; j_gene: TRBJ2-1; CDR3aa: CASSEDLGTDNEQFF; CDR3nt: TGTGCCAGCAGTGAAGATTTGGGGACAGACAATGAGCAGTTCTTC
d_gene: TRBD1; v_gene: TRBV19; abundance: once; j_gene: TRBJ1-5; CDR3aa: CASSIALTGNQPQHF; CDR3nt: TGTGCCAGTAGTATAGCACTGACAGGGAATCAGCCCCAGCATTTT
d_gene: TRBD1; v_gene: TRBV30; abundance: .; j_gene: TRBJ1-5; CDR3aa: CAWSGRQGLRNQPQHF; CDR3nt: TGTGCCTGGAGTGGACGACAGGGTTTGCGCAATCAGCCCCAGCATTTT
d_gene: .; v_gene: TRBV7-7; abundance: .; j_gene: TRBJ2-2; CDR3aa: CASSLSAGQATGELFF; CDR3nt: TGTGCCAGCAGCTTATCGGCAGGGCAGGCCACCGGGGAGCTGTTTTTT